The T cell receptor (beta chain) under discussion was sequenced for a study of T cell changes during pregnancy in multiple sclerosis. This table comes from immunoSEQ multiplex PCR, and its TCRdb copy is limited to in-frame clones, with some not included. Here the sample spans fewer than 90,000 clones, 85% to 95% being singletons. CDR1 is GTSNPN, CDR2 SVGIG, per germline (reference sequence). Germline trimming cut 1 base from V and 8 bases from J; bases unmatched to any gene: 5. The CDR3 has 15 amino acids. The rearrangement links TRBV30 to TRBJ2-1, with 13 bases aligning to TRBD2. The sequences come from peripheral blood, collected in the third trimester of pregnancy. The origin of this receptor is a female donor with multiple sclerosis, enrolled in a pregnancy study. The CDR3 coding sequence is TGTGCCTGGAGTGAACTAGCGGGAGGGAAGGATGAGCAGTTCTTC. This encodes CAWSELAGGKDEQFF.